The clone carrying this T cell receptor beta chain was recorded many times. The sample is drawn from a study of human T cells and chemical hapten exposure. TCRdb fed the RACE reads into MiXCR, producing one record per CDR3 protein. The sample shows over 50,000 distinct CDR3 sequences, approximately 9.5% of them seen only once. Time point of the sample: pre-sensitization, week 0. Treatment: therapeutic diphenylcyclopropenone sensitization with weekly scalp DPC. Total RNA came from unfractionated whole blood. From germline, CDR1 is SNHLY and CDR2 FYNNEI. The germline V and J ends were trimmed by 8 bases and 5 bases, with 8 bases remaining between them. The CDR3 length is 11 residues.

The chain links TRBV2 to TRBJ2-3; D uncertain. The sample here was whole blood, taken in connection with sensitization to the hapten diphenylcyclopropenone (DPC). This clonotype was obtained from a woman aged 30 to 39 with alopecia areata. Some clones in this sample may be carry-over from other donors' samples. The CDR3 spells CASDLGDTQYF. The CDR3 region has the DNA TGTGCCAGCGATTTAGGAGATACGCAGTATTTT.